The next 10 T cell receptor beta chains were all read from a single sample in a study of PD-L1 blockade in urothelial cancer. The assay was immunoSEQ multiplex PCR, and TCRdb's table has in-frame clones only and misses some. The sample comprises around 130,000 clones, about 81% of which are singletons, and 3.2% rests with the top ten. Time point meaning: pretreatment peripheral blood. Sequenced material: PBMCs, taken around atezolizumab (anti-PD-L1) treatment. These receptors all stem from a man aged 45-65 years with urothelial cancer.

This clone has just one count. The chain employs TRBV5-1 and TRBJ2-5, with TRBD2 matching 7 bases. With 0 bases clipped from V and 4 bases from J, the junction kept 6 bases outside the gene matches. The CDR3 is made up of 15 amino acids. Germline CDR1 reads SGHRS; CDR2 reads YFSETQ. Here the CDR3 reads CASSLGVGRSETQYF. The CDR3 DNA reads as TGCGCCAGCAGCTTGGGGGTCGGGAGGTCAGAGACCCAGTACTTC.

This chain joins TRBV4-1 and TRBJ2-1; possibly TRBD2 for D (6 bases). V was shortened by 3 bases and J by 7 bases, with 7 bases between the two germline ends. Germline V gene sequence: CDR1 MGHRA, CDR2 YSYEKL. This CDR3 is 12 amino acids long. The CDR3 region has the DNA TGCGCCAGCAGCCAGGGGGGAAATGAGCAGTTCTTC. Its translation is CASSQGGNEQFF.

The V gene is TRBV9, the J gene TRBJ2-1, with TRBD2 matching 7 bases. Trimming took 3 bases from V and 0 from J; bases not matched to a gene: 3. CDR1 SGDLS and CDR2 YYNGEE come from the germline V gene. The length of the CDR3 is 15 residues. CDR3 nucleotides: TGTGCCAGCAGCGCAGGACTAGGCTCCTACAATGAGCAGTTCTTC. This sequence encodes CASSAGLGSYNEQFF.

V is TRBV11-1 and J is TRBJ1-1; D not certain. Trimming took 1 base from V and 1 from J, leaving 10 bases between them. The CDR3 has 15 amino acids. From germline, CDR1 is SGHAT and CDR2 FQDESV (reference sequence). This chain's CDR3 is CASSLEQSRNTEAFF. CDR3 bases: TGTGCCAGCAGCTTAGAACAGTCGAGGAACACTGAAGCTTTCTTT.

The rearrangement links TRBV27 to TRBJ2-7, with D possibly TRBD1 on 5 matching bases. The CDR3 covers 12 residues. Germline V CDR1 and CDR2: MNHEY, SMNVEV (reference sequence). Trimming cost V 6 bases and J 6 bases, with 12 bases left between them. CDR3 residues: CASSRQFGEQYF. The CDR3 DNA reads TGTGCCAGCAGCCGACAGTTTGGCGAGCAGTACTTC.

The chain has TRBV10-3 and TRBJ2-7, with TRBD1 matching over 7 bases. V lost 0 bases to trimming and J lost 2 bases; unmatched junction nucleotides: 4. CDR3 size: 15 residues. The germline CDR1 and CDR2 sequences are ENHRY and SYGVKD. In DNA form, the CDR3 reads TGTGCCATCAGTGAGTCGGGGACAGTCGCCTACGAGCAGTACTTC. This sequence encodes CAISESGTVAYEQYF.

The chain recombines TRBV18 with TRBJ2-1, with 9 bases identical to TRBD1. Germline lookup yields CDR1 KGHSH and CDR2 LQKENI. This CDR3 is built from 16 residues. Trimming at V came to 3 bases and at J to 4 bases, leaving 7 bases not matched to a gene. CDR3 DNA sequence: TGTGCCAGCTCACCCGCCGGGACAGGGTGGTACAATGAGCAGTTCTTC. Residues: CASSPAGTGWYNEQFF.

In its sample, this clone was seen a few times. This chain joins TRBV2 and TRBJ1-2, with D possibly matching TRBD1 (6 bases). CDR1 SNHLY and CDR2 FYNNEI come from the germline V gene. The CDR3 contains 15 residues. Trimming pared 4 bases from V and 4 bases from J, leaving 16 bases between. This chain's CDR3 is CASSGQAGAAYGYTF. The CDR3 bases are TGTGCCAGCAGTGGCCAGGCGGGGGCAGCCTATGGCTACACCTTC.

This chain's CDR3 is CASSLSLYRTNSPLHF. The DNA for the CDR3 is TGTGCCAGCAGTTTATCGTTATACAGGACGAATTCACCCCTCCACTTT. V usage is TRBV27 and J usage is TRBJ1-6, with D perhaps matching TRBD1 (5 bases). With 0 bases removed from V and 7 bases from J, the gap between germline ends came to 13 bases. This CDR3 region has 16 residues. Germline V CDR1 and CDR2: MNHEY, SMNVEV (reference sequence).

The chain recombines TRBV28 with TRBJ2-3; 8 nucleotides match TRBD2. The germline V gene has CDR1 MDHEN and CDR2 SYDVKM. V lost 6 bases, J lost 4 bases, and 9 bases stayed unmatched. There are 15 residues in the CDR3. As DNA, the CDR3 is TGTGCCAGCAGCCCGAGCGGGAGTCGCTCAGATACGCAGTATTTT. Translation gives CASSPSGSRSDTQYF. The full variable domain, with the rest looked up from reference TRBV28 and TRBJ2-3, is DVKVTQSSRYLVKRTGEKVFLECVQDMDHENMFWYRQDPGLGLRLIYFSYDVKMKEKGDIPEGYSVSREKKERFSLILESASTNQTSMYLCASSPSGSRSDTQYFGPGTRLTVL.